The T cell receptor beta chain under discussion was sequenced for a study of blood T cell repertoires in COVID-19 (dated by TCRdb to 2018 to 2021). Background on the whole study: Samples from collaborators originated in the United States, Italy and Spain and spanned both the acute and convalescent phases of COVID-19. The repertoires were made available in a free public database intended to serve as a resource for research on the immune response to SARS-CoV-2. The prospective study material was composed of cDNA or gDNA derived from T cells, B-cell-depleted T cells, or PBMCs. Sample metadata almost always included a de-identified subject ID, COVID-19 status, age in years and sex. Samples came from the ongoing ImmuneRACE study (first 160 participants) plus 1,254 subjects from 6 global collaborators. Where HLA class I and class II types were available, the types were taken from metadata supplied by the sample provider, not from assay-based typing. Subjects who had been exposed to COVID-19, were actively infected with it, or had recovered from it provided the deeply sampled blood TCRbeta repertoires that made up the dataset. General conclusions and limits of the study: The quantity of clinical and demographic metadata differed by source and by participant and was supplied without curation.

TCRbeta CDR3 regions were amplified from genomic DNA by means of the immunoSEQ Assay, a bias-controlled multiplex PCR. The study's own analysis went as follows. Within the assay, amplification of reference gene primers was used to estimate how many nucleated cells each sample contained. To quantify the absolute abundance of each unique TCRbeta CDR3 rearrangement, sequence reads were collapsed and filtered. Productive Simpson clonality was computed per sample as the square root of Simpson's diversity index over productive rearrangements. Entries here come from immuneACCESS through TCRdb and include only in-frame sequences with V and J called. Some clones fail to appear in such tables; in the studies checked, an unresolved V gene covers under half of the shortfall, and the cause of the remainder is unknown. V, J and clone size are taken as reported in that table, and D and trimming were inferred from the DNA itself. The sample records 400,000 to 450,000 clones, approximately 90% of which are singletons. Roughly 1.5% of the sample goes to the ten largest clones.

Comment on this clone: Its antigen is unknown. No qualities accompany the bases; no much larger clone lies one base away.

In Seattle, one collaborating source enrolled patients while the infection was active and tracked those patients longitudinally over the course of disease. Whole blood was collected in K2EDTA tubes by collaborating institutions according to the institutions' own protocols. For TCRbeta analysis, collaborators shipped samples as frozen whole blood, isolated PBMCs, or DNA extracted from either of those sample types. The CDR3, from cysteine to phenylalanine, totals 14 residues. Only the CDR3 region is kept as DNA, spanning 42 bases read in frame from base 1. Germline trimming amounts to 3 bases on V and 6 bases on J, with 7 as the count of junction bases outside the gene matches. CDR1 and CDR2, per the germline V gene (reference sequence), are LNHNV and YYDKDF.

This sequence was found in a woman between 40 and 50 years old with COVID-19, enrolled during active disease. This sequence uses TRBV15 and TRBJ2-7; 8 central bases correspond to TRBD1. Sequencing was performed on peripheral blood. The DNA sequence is TGTGCCACCAGCAGGGACAGGGACGGGGGCGAGCAGTACTTC. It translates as CATSRDRDGGEQYF.